This T cell receptor beta chain came from a study of PD-L1 blockade in urothelial cancer. Looking at the study overall: Twenty-five out of 29 patients were men whose urothelial cancer was bladder-origin. Study conclusions and caveats: Below-median TCR clonality that was measured in pretreatment blood predicted better survival.

TCRdb's table, derived via immunoSEQ multiplex PCR, lists solely in-frame clones and lacks some. Of 90,000 to 120,000 clones in the sample, about 85% were seen once. Trimming took 10 bases from V and 4 from J; bases not matched to a gene: 5. The CDR3 covers 12 residues. Germline V gives CDR1 MDHEN, CDR2 SYDVKM. On this clone itself: What it binds is unknown.

Sequenced material: PBMCs, taken around atezolizumab (anti-PD-L1) treatment. The chain employs TRBV28 and TRBJ1-2, with 8 bases that match TRBD1. The TCR originated in a man between 45 and 60 years old with urothelial cancer. The CDR3 region is CATRTGRYGYTF. The DNA of the CDR3 is TGTGCCACCCGGACAGGGCGCTATGGCTACACCTTC.